The present T cell receptor beta chain was sequenced within a study of cytomegalovirus exposure and HLA in healthy donors. The PCR contained 60 Vbeta and 13 Jbeta primers. Here immunoSEQ multiplex PCR was the method, and the copy in TCRdb shows in-frame clones only, minus some. The data contain about 100,000 clones, roughly 74% of them seen just once; the ten biggest clones take up around an eighth. The CDR3 has 15 residues. The V gene's germline CDR1 is MNHNY and CDR2 SVGAGI (reference sequence). Trimming took 0 bases from V and 5 from J, leaving 12 bases between them. This rearrangement joins TRBV6-6 to TRBJ2-3; D ambiguous. The clonotype originates from a woman aged 70 to 79 in good health and CMV-seropositive. Sequencing used PBMCs. Here the CDR3 reads CASSYSPPTQDTQYF. In DNA form, the CDR3 reads TGTGCCAGCAGTTACTCTCCCCCGACACAAGATACGCAGTATTTT.